A selection of T cell receptor beta chains follows, all from one sample in a study of cytomegalovirus exposure and HLA in healthy donors. Produced via immunoSEQ multiplex PCR; TCRdb's table is partial and in-frame only. Of 95,000 to 110,000 clones listed, 82% were seen once; the top ten hold about 2.5%. Sequenced sample: PBMCs. These TCRs come from a young man in good health and CMV-seropositive. The CDR3 runs from the conserved cysteine through the conserved F or W. The D gene is left open where the match is weak. Not all rows give a size; the values are once, few, many and, for expanded clones, a class.

NA,TRBV5-4,once,TRBJ1-3,CASSLIGVSGNTIYF,TGTGCCAGCAGCTTGATCGGTGTCTCCGGAAACACCATATATTTT
NA,TRBV29-1,NA,TRBJ2-5,CSVTQVGETQYF,TGCAGCGTTACACAGGTGGGAGAGACCCAGTACTTC
TRBD2,TRBV7-9,NA,TRBJ2-5,CASSFRGASGGETQYF,TGTGCCAGCAGCTTCCGGGGGGCTAGCGGGGGAGAGACCCAGTACTTC
TRBD1,TRBV4-1,NA,TRBJ2-7,CASSSGQGEGYEQYF,TGCGCCAGCAGCTCCGGACAGGGGGAAGGCTACGAGCAGTACTTC
NA,TRBV19,NA,TRBJ1-5,CASSINNQPQHF,TGTGCCAGTAGTATTAACAATCAGCCCCAGCATTTT
NA,TRBV2,once,TRBJ2-7,CASSGSGHLYEQYF,TGTGCCAGCAGTGGATCGGGACACCTCTACGAGCAGTACTTC
NA,TRBV2,NA,TRBJ2-3,CSQGGGDTQYF,TGTTCACAGGGGGGGGGAGATACGCAGTATTTT
TRBD2,TRBV7-9,few,TRBJ2-3,CASSSSVTREGVNTQYF,TGTGCCAGCAGCTCGTCCGTCACACGGGAGGGTGTAAATACGCAGTATTTT
NA,TRBV6-6,once,TRBJ2-1,CASSPFLVYNEQFF,TGTGCCAGCAGCCCTTTTTTAGTCTACAATGAGCAGTTCTTC
TRBD1,TRBV6-1,medium-sized,TRBJ1-5,CASSAGTGETQPQHF,TGTGCCAGCAGTGCGGGGACAGGGGAAACTCAGCCCCAGCATTTT
NA,TRBV4-1,NA,TRBJ1-1,CASSQTVNTEAFF,TGCGCCAGCAGCCAAACAGTGAACACTGAAGCTTTCTTT
TRBD1,TRBV6-4,NA,TRBJ2-3,CASRRTGSLTDTQYF,TGTGCCAGCAGACGGACAGGGAGTCTCACAGATACGCAGTATTTT
TRBD1,TRBV5-1,once,TRBJ2-7,CASSHGTGERGYF,TGCGCCAGCAGCCACGGGACAGGGGAGCGTGGGTACTTC
TRBD1,TRBV5-1,NA,TRBJ1-6,CASSLMTGRNSPLHF,TGCGCCAGCAGCCTTATGACAGGGCGTAATTCACCCCTCCACTTT
TRBD1,TRBV7-8,NA,TRBJ1-5,CASSLKLGQNNQPQHF,TGTGCCAGCAGCTTAAAACTGGGACAGAACAATCAGCCCCAGCATTTT
NA,TRBV9,NA,TRBJ2-5,CASSVGAGQETQYF,TGTGCCAGCAGCGTAGGCGCAGGCCAAGAGACCCAGTACTTC
NA,TRBV10-3,NA,TRBJ2-3,CAISVGDTQYF,TGTGCCATCAGTGTCGGAGATACGCAGTATTTT
TRBD1,TRBV9,few,TRBJ2-7,CASSPNRGPYEQYF,TGTGCCAGCAGCCCAAACAGGGGTCCCTACGAGCAGTACTTC
NA,TRBV10-1,once,TRBJ2-2,CASSDDSPAGTGELFF,TGCGCCAGCAGCGACGACTCACCAGCGGGCACCGGGGAGCTGTTTTTT
TRBD2,TRBV10-3,NA,TRBJ2-2,CAIRPGLAGGPPRTGELFF,TGTGCCATCAGACCGGGACTAGCGGGGGGGCCCCCGAGGACCGGGGAGCTGTTTTTT
NA,TRBV6-5,once,TRBJ2-2,CASSKQGFTGELFF,TGTGCCAGCAGTAAACAGGGCTTTACCGGGGAGCTGTTTTTT
NA,TRBV27,NA,TRBJ2-2,CASSTTGELFF,TGTGCCAGCAGTACGACAGGGGAGCTGTTTTTT
TRBD1,TRBV29-1,few,TRBJ2-7,CSVVSDRGTYEQYF,TGCAGCGTTGTATCCGACAGGGGAACCTACGAGCAGTACTTC
TRBD1,TRBV2,few,TRBJ2-7,CASSEIRTGRYEQYF,TGTGCCAGCAGTGAAATTAGGACAGGGAGGTACGAGCAGTACTTC
TRBD1,TRBV19,NA,TRBJ1-5,CASMTGTGQPQHF,TGTGCCAGTATGACAGGGACAGGGCAGCCCCAGCATTTT
TRBD2,TRBV7-3,NA,TRBJ2-7,CASRTIAGDGLLF,TGTGCCAGCAGGACCATAGCGGGGGATGGCCTCTTGTTC
TRBD2,TRBV6-1,NA,TRBJ2-4,CASSGRSLAGGLLAKNIQYF,TGTGCCAGCAGTGGTCGCAGCCTAGCGGGGGGCCTACTAGCCAAAAACATTCAGTACTTC
TRBD1,TRBV5-1,NA,TRBJ2-5,CASSLGGQGQAETQYF,TGCGCCAGCAGCTTGGGGGGACAGGGACAAGCGGAGACCCAGTACTTC
TRBD2,TRBV5-1,NA,TRBJ2-1,CASTLAGEYNEQFF,TGCGCCAGTACGCTAGCGGGGGAATACAATGAGCAGTTCTTC
NA,TRBV10-3,NA,TRBJ2-7,CAISESTAYEQYF,TGTGCCATCAGTGAGTCCACAGCCTACGAGCAGTACTTC
NA,TRBV9,NA,TRBJ1-2,CASSATGRATLDGYTF,TGTGCCAGCAGCGCAACAGGGAGAGCTACGTTGGATGGCTACACCTTC
NA,TRBV6-1,few,TRBJ1-1,CASPPSSSENTEAFF,TGTGCCAGCCCTCCGTCTTCCAGCGAGAACACTGAAGCTTTCTTT
TRBD2,TRBV10-3,NA,TRBJ2-5,CAISESGTSGGETQYF,TGTGCCATCAGTGAGTCTGGGACTAGCGGGGGTGAGACCCAGTACTTC
NA,TRBV7-2,NA,TRBJ2-2,CASSLYWQGGTGELFF,TGTGCCAGCAGCTTATATTGGCAAGGGGGCACCGGGGAGCTGTTTTTT
TRBD2,TRBV7-9,NA,TRBJ2-7,CSSSSWGGIDEQYF,TGTTCCAGCAGCTCCTGGGGGGGAATCGACGAGCAGTACTTC
NA,TRBV18,NA,TRBJ2-3,CASSPPSADTQYF,TGTGCCAGCTCACCACCGAGCGCCGATACGCAGTATTTT
NA,TRBV19,once,TRBJ2-3,CASSLRQFTDTQYF,TGTGCCAGTAGCTTAAGACAGTTCACAGATACGCAGTATTTT
TRBD2,TRBV6-1,NA,TRBJ2-2,CASSERALSGGRNTGELFF,TGTGCCAGCAGTGAAAGGGCCCTATCGGGAGGGAGGAACACCGGGGAGCTGTTTTTT
TRBD2,TRBV25-1,NA,TRBJ2-2,CASSEEAQRGTPPGELFF,TGTGCCAGCAGTGAAGAGGCCCAGCGGGGGACCCCGCCGGGGGAGCTGTTTTTT
NA,TRBV6-1,NA,TRBJ2-1,CASSERDNPYNEQFF,TGTGCCAGCAGTGAGAGGGACAACCCCTACAATGAGCAGTTCTTC
NA,TRBV11-3,NA,TRBJ1-3,CASSLSAASGNTIYF,TGTGCCAGCAGCTTAAGCGCTGCCTCTGGAAACACCATATATTTT
NA,TRBV5-8,few,TRBJ1-1,CASSPGTFEAFF,TGTGCCAGCAGCCCCGGGACATTCGAAGCTTTCTTT
NA,TRBV30,few,TRBJ1-2,CAWRRSLAGNYGYTF,TGTGCCTGGAGACGCTCCCTGGCAGGGAACTATGGCTACACCTTC
NA,TRBV5-4,NA,TRBJ2-5,CASSLEPGKETQYF,TGTGCCAGCAGCTTGGAGCCAGGAAAAGAGACCCAGTACTTC
TRBD1,TRBV9,NA,TRBJ2-5,CASSVSGGWETQYF,TGTGCCAGCAGCGTATCAGGGGGATGGGAGACCCAGTACTTC
NA,TRBV30,NA,TRBJ2-1,CAWSGDTYNEQFF,TGTGCCTGGAGCGGGGACACCTACAATGAGCAGTTCTTC
TRBD1,TRBV7-9,NA,TRBJ1-1,CASRLPGQGFSSANTEAFF,TGTGCCAGCAGATTACCGGGACAGGGGTTTAGTTCGGCGAACACTGAAGCTTTCTTT
TRBD1,TRBV23-1,NA,TRBJ1-5,CASSLTGVNQPQHF,TGCGCCAGCAGTCTCACAGGGGTCAATCAGCCCCAGCATTTT
NA,TRBV18,NA,TRBJ1-4,CASSPVAEYSNEKLFF,TGTGCCAGCTCACCGGTGGCAGAGTACAGTAATGAAAAACTGTTTTTT
TRBD1,TRBV2,NA,TRBJ1-4,CASSTTGRNEKLFF,TGTGCCAGCAGTACGACAGGGCGAAATGAAAAACTGTTTTTT
NA,TRBV29-1,NA,TRBJ1-1,CSVTRNEAFF,TGCAGCGTTACGAGGAATGAAGCTTTCTTT
NA,TRBV7-9,NA,TRBJ2-5,CASRAVRGRGQETQYF,TGTGCCAGCAGGGCCGTTCGGGGCAGGGGACAAGAGACCCAGTACTTC
TRBD1,TRBV6-1,NA,TRBJ1-6,CASSEQLTGLDSPLHF,TGTGCCAGCAGTGAGCAACTGACAGGGTTGGATTCACCCCTCCACTTT
NA,TRBV7-2,NA,TRBJ1-3,CASSLGTQISGNTIYF,TGTGCCAGCAGCTTAGGCACACAGATCTCTGGAAACACCATATATTTT
TRBD1,TRBV19,few,TRBJ1-2,CASSISGQGYNYGYTF,TGTGCCAGTAGTATTTCCGGACAGGGTTACAACTATGGCTACACCTTC
NA,TRBV18,NA,TRBJ2-7,CASSPPEGTAVTYEQYF,TGTGCCAGCTCACCACCGGAGGGGACAGCCGTTACCTACGAGCAGTACTTC
TRBD1,TRBV6-5,NA,TRBJ1-2,CASSPSDRPYGYTF,TGTGCCAGCAGTCCCTCGGACAGGCCCTATGGCTACACCTTC
TRBD1,TRBV2,once,TRBJ1-6,CASSEQGAGSPLHF,TGTGCCAGCAGCGAACAGGGGGCAGGTTCACCCCTCCACTTT